Listed below are T cell receptor beta chains from one sample, sequenced in a study of OX40 agonist ivuxolimab in advanced cancers. Here immunoSEQ multiplex PCR was the method, and the copy in TCRdb shows in-frame clones only, minus some. The table includes 65,000 to 95,000 clones, more than 70% detected once. This sample comprised CD4+ or CD8+ T cells sorted from blood, obtained in a trial of the OX40 agonist ivuxolimab. These receptors were taken from an adult with an advanced solid tumor such as melanoma, head and neck, liver or kidney cancer. Each CDR3 is given with its conserved first and last residue. The order of the fields is D gene, V gene, J gene, CDR3 protein. D genes are given only for firm matches.

d_gene: TRBD1
v_gene: TRBV7-3
j_gene: TRBJ2-7
CDR3aa: CASSLTTTTGGYEQYF

d_gene: NA
v_gene: TRBV10-3
j_gene: TRBJ1-4
CDR3aa: CAISESKYGGEKLFF

d_gene: NA
v_gene: TRBV5-4
j_gene: TRBJ2-1
CDR3aa: CASSLDSTSYNEQFF

d_gene: NA
v_gene: TRBV7-6
j_gene: TRBJ1-4
CDR3aa: CASSLTGKNEKLFF

d_gene: TRBD1
v_gene: TRBV18
j_gene: TRBJ2-7
CDR3aa: CASSPTAGQGSYEQYF

d_gene: NA
v_gene: TRBV14
j_gene: TRBJ2-3
CDR3aa: CASSQDRKIARSTDTQYF

d_gene: NA
v_gene: TRBV18
j_gene: TRBJ2-2
CDR3aa: CASSLAQGTGELFF

d_gene: NA
v_gene: TRBV7-2
j_gene: TRBJ1-2
CDR3aa: CASSFGSYGYTF

d_gene: NA
v_gene: TRBV7-7
j_gene: TRBJ1-1
CDR3aa: CASSLFVSTSQLNTEAFF

d_gene: NA
v_gene: TRBV2
j_gene: TRBJ2-7
CDR3aa: CASRYTYEQYF

d_gene: NA
v_gene: TRBV13
j_gene: TRBJ1-2
CDR3aa: CASSNPQASRDGYTF